The 23 T cell receptor beta chains below come from one sample, sequenced in a study of blood T cells in healthy people across ages. With a J-beta primer mix and a sample-barcoded 5' primer, a second PCR ran about 7 to 12 cycles. MiXCR, applied by TCRdb to the 5' RACE reads, yields one record per CDR3 protein. The repertoire holds fewer than 950,000 distinct CDR3 sequences, with around 36% as singletons. Sequencing was carried out using blood. These receptors were taken from a man aged 18 to 29 in good health.

V gene TRBV15 combines with J gene TRBJ2-1; D is perhaps TRBD2 (5 bases). V was clipped by 7 bases and J by 9 bases, with 10 bases between them. The CDR3 is made up of 11 amino acids. Germline V gene data show CDR1 as LNHNV and CDR2 as YYDKDF (reference sequence). The CDR3 protein is CATNNSAEQFF. The CDR3 DNA sequence: TGTGCCACCAACAATAGCGCTGAGCAGTTCTTC.

Ten or more counts support this clonotype. The V and J genes are TRBV20-1 and TRBJ2-3; 8 positions match TRBD2. Trimming took 8 bases from V and 3 from J; bases not matched to a gene: 7. The CDR3 has 13 amino acids. Germline V CDR1 and CDR2: DFQATT, SNEGSKA (reference sequence). CDR3: CSQEGLETDTQYF. The CDR3 DNA follows: TGCAGTCAAGAGGGACTAGAAACAGATACGCAGTATTTT.

This clonotype has only a few counts. This rearrangement joins TRBV4-1 to TRBJ1-4, with 10 bases identical to TRBD1. With 4 bases clipped from V and 8 bases from J, the junction kept 4 bases outside the gene matches. The CDR3 has 14 residues. Germline V gene data show CDR1 as MGHRA and CDR2 as YSYEKL. The CDR3 region is CASSPDRGQEKLFF. For the CDR3, the DNA is TGCGCCAGCAGCCCCGACAGGGGGCAAGAAAAACTGTTTTTT.

This sequence joins TRBV9 and TRBJ1-1; D is uncertain. This CDR3 comprises 14 residues. Germline V gene sequence: CDR1 SGDLS, CDR2 YYNGEE. V dropped 1 base and J dropped 2 bases, with 9 bases sitting between them. The CDR3 region is CASSVFTSNTEAFF. Here the CDR3 DNA reads TGTGCCAGCAGCGTATTTACAAGTAACACTGAAGCTTTCTTT.

The V and J genes are TRBV3-1 and TRBJ2-7; D is tentatively TRBD1 or TRBD2 (5 bases each). The V and J ends lost 1 base and 7 bases respectively, with 17 bases between them. The germline CDR1 and CDR2 sequences are LGHDT and YNNKEL (reference sequence). The CDR3 spans 15 residues. Written as DNA, the CDR3 is TGTGCCAGCAGCCAAGGCCGGGACCCTACCAATGAGCAGTACTTC. It encodes CASSQGRDPTNEQYF.

This chain links TRBV12-3 or TRBV12-4 with TRBJ2-3, with TRBD2 matching 7 bases. Trimming took 5 bases from V and 0 from J; bases not matched to a gene: 8. This CDR3 contains 16 residues. The DNA of the CDR3 is TGTGCCAGCAGTACCTCTGCGGGGGAAAGCACAGATACGCAGTATTTT. Amino acids: CASSTSAGESTDTQYF.

V is TRBV29-1 and J is TRBJ2-6; the D is unclear. Germline lookup yields CDR1 SQVTM and CDR2 ANQGSEA. With 4 bases removed from V and 4 bases from J, the gap between germline ends came to 8 bases. This CDR3 comprises 13 residues. The CDR3 here is CSVGRAGANVLTF. The CDR3 DNA reads as TGCAGCGTTGGTCGTGCAGGGGCCAACGTCCTGACTTTC.

This clonotype was recorded a few times. CDR3 in DNA: TGTGCCAGCGCTACGGGGACCGATGGGCAGTACTTC. As protein: CASATGTDGQYF. This sequence joins TRBV27 and TRBJ2-5; D tentatively fits TRBD1 or TRBD2 (5 bases each). Germline V gene data show CDR1 as MNHEY and CDR2 as SMNVEV (reference sequence). V lost 8 bases and J 11 bases, leaving 18 bases between the germline ends. This CDR3 region has 12 residues.

This clonotype was seen a few times. V usage is TRBV11-2 and J usage is TRBJ1-1, with D unresolved. V dropped 5 bases and J dropped 4 bases, with 17 bases sitting between them. The CDR3 consists of 15 residues. Germline lookup yields CDR1 SGHAT and CDR2 FQNNGV. The CDR3 spells CASSPVRGSGTEAFF. The CDR3 DNA sequence: TGTGCCAGCAGCCCAGTCCGTGGTTCGGGCACTGAAGCTTTCTTT.

A few counts support this clonotype. The J gene is TRBJ1-2, the V gene TRBV6-5; no reliable D call. Germline-derived CDR1 and CDR2 are MNHEY and SVGAGI. The CDR3 is made up of 16 amino acids. With 4 bases removed from V and 0 bases from J, the gap between germline ends came to 15 bases. The CDR3 DNA sequence: TGTGCCAGCAGTTTACGTCCCTCCTTGACTAACTATGGCTACACCTTC. Protein: CASSLRPSLTNYGYTF.

V and J are TRBV7-2 and TRBJ1-2; 10 positions agree with TRBD1. Per the germline V gene, CDR1 is SGHTA and CDR2 is FQGNSA. This CDR3 has 15 amino acids. V lost 5 bases to trimming and J lost 4 bases; unmatched junction nucleotides: 7. The CDR3 loop reads CASSQTGGLGYGYTF. As DNA, the CDR3 is TGTGCCAGCAGCCAGACAGGGGGCCTGGGCTATGGCTACACCTTC.

The table lists this clonotype with a few counts. The chain combines TRBV19 with TRBJ2-5, with D possibly matching TRBD1 (6 bases). CDR3 length: 17 amino acids. Trimming removed 4 bases at V and 4 bases at J, with 22 bases between. CDR1 LNHDA and CDR2 SQIVND come from the germline V gene (reference sequence). This CDR3 is CASSTSRDRIWGETQYF. CDR3 nucleotide sequence: TGTGCCAGTAGTACCTCCCGTGACAGGATTTGGGGAGAGACCCAGTACTTC.

In its sample, this clonotype was seen many times. The chain is built from TRBV24-1 and TRBJ2-5; D is ambiguous. V lost 4 bases and J 2 bases, leaving 4 bases between the germline ends. Germline V CDR1 and CDR2: KGHDR, SFDVKD. The length of the CDR3 is 12 residues. The chain's CDR3 is CATSDGQETQYF. Written as DNA, the CDR3 is TGTGCCACCAGTGACGGACAAGAGACCCAGTACTTC.

The CDR3 DNA sequence: TGTGCCAGCAGCCAAGGAGGGAGCGGGGATACGCAGTATTTT. This translates into CASSQGGSGDTQYF. V gene TRBV3-1 combines with J gene TRBJ2-3; tentatively, D is TRBD2 (6 bases). This CDR3 is 14 amino acids long. V lost 1 base, J lost 6 bases, and 11 bases lay in between. Germline assignment: CDR1 LGHDT and CDR2 YNNKEL (reference sequence).

For the CDR3, the DNA is TGTGCCAGCAGCGTTAGGGGGCCGGGACAGGGTGTGGACAGCACAGATACGCAGTATTTT. Protein: CASSVRGPGQGVDSTDTQYF. This chain joins TRBV7-2 and TRBJ2-3, with 9 bases that match TRBD1. Germline V gene sequence: CDR1 SGHTA, CDR2 FQGNSA. This CDR3 region has 20 residues. Trimming cost V 5 bases and J 0 bases; bases outside gene matches: 18. The full variable domain, rest sourced from reference TRBV7-2 and TRBJ2-3, is GAGVSQSPSNKVTEKGKDVELRCDPISGHTALYWYRQSLGQGLEFLIYFQGNSAPDKSGLPSDRFSAERTGGSVSTLTIQRTQQEDSAVYLCASSVRGPGQGVDSTDTQYFGPGTRLTVL.

This sequence joins TRBV21-1 and TRBJ1-5; the table calls TRBD1, which could not be checked here. TRBV21-1 has pseudogene status. This CDR3 region has 15 residues. CDR3 residues: CASSHRTGDKQPQHF. Here the CDR3 DNA reads TGTGCCAGCAGCCACAGGACAGGGGATAAACAGCCCCAGCATTTT.

The rearrangement joins TRBV21-1 to TRBJ1-4; the table calls TRBD1, which could not be checked here. TRBV21-1 is a pseudogene. The CDR3 has 16 amino acids. CDR3 DNA sequence: TGTGCCAGCAGACGACAGGGAAAGGTGACTAATGAAAAACTGTTTTTT. Translation: CASRRQGKVTNEKLFF.

This clonotype has only one observation. The DNA of the CDR3 is TGCAGTGCTCCCGGGGGGAGCTCCTATAATTCACCCCTCCACTTT. Protein sequence: CSAPGGSSYNSPLHF. The chain has TRBV20-1 and TRBJ1-6; TRBD1 might be the D (5 bases). Germline-derived CDR1 and CDR2 are DFQATT and SNEGSKA (reference sequence). CDR3 size: 15 residues. V was shortened by 5 bases and J by 0 bases, with 11 bases between the two germline ends.

The sample holds a few counts of this clonotype. CDR3 nucleotides: TGCAGTGCCTTACGGATGGACAAGGGGTTTCAAGTAGGTTACACTGAAGCTTTCTTT. It yields the protein CSALRMDKGFQVGYTEAFF. The chain employs TRBV20-1 and TRBJ1-1, with TRBD1 as a possible D gene (5 bases). This CDR3 region has 19 residues. With 6 bases removed from V and 3 bases from J, the gap between germline ends came to 32 bases. In germline, CDR1 is DFQATT, CDR2 SNEGSKA (reference sequence).

This clonotype was picked up many times. The chain has TRBV4-3 and TRBJ2-5; 9 bases match TRBD2. The germline CDR1 and CDR2 sequences are LGHNA and YSLEER. The CDR3 runs 16 residues. The V segment lost 1 base and the J segment 1 base; nucleotides outside the gene matches: 4. CDR3 protein: CASSQGVTSGQETQYF. The CDR3 DNA is TGCGCCAGCAGCCAAGGGGTGACTAGCGGCCAAGAGACCCAGTACTTC.

The chain links TRBV6-2 or TRBV6-3 to TRBJ2-7, with 10 bases fitting TRBD1. Germline values: CDR1 MNHEY, CDR2 SVGEGT. After removal of 6 bases from V and 7 bases from J, the junction contained 15 bases not matched to a gene. The CDR3 has 16 amino acids. CDR3 residues: CASSNLRDRGINEQYF. CDR3 DNA sequence: TGTGCCAGCAGCAACCTTCGGGACAGGGGAATCAATGAGCAGTACTTC.

V gene TRBV28 combines with J gene TRBJ2-7, with 9 bases that match TRBD2. The J call could be wrong; TRBJ2-5 is a better fit for the DNA end. This CDR3 is 13 amino acids long. Germline CDR1 is MDHEN and CDR2 is SYDVKM. DNA of the CDR3: TGTGCCAGCAGTGTTCTAGCGGGGGAGACCCAGTACTTC. Translating gives CASSVLAGETQYF.

This clonotype showed up just a few times. The rearrangement joins TRBV27 to TRBJ1-2, with no clear D. The CDR3 has 14 amino acids. Deletions cut 2 bases from V and 0 bases from J, with 7 bases between. Germline V CDR1 and CDR2: MNHEY, SMNVEV (reference sequence). The CDR3: CASSLGRTNYGYTF. The CDR3 DNA follows: TGTGCCAGCAGTTTAGGCAGGACTAACTATGGCTACACCTTC.